Shown below are 10 T cell receptor beta chains from a single sample sequenced in a study of T cell repertoires in cytomegalovirus infection. TCRdb re-called the reads with MiXCR, one entry per CDR3 protein. The sample carries around 900,000 distinct CDR3 sequences, around 30% recorded once. What these receptors recognize is not known. Sequencing used cultured CD8+ T cells from PBMCs, obtained from culture after CMV antigen stimulation. Every receptor here comes from a human donor in good health (CMV status not recorded). Some clones in this sample may be carry-over from other donors' samples.

This clonotype was detected only a few times. The chain uses TRBV5-1 and TRBJ2-5; no definite D call. The CDR3 covers 14 residues. Germline V gives CDR1 SGHRS, CDR2 YFSETQ. V lost 1 base to trimming and J lost 2 bases, with 9 bases between them. The CDR3 nucleotides read TGCGCCAGCAGCTTGCGGGCAGGACAAGAGACCCAGTACTTC. Translation: CASSLRAGQETQYF. Complete variable domain (other parts from reference TRBV5-1 and TRBJ2-5): KAGVTQTPRYLIKTRGQQVTLSCSPISGHRSVSWYQQTPGQGLQFLFEYFSETQRNKGNFPGRFSGRQFSNSRSEMNVSTLELGDSALYLCASSLRAGQETQYFGPGTRLLVL.

This clonotype was recorded a few times. The chain employs TRBV15 and TRBJ2-5, with 7 bases that match TRBD1. The V and J ends lost 7 bases and 2 bases, in that order; junction bases with no gene match: 4. Germline V CDR1 and CDR2: LNHNV, YYDKDF (reference sequence). The CDR3 spans 13 residues. The CDR3 loop reads CATKQGIQETQYF. The DNA for the CDR3 is TGTGCCACCAAACAGGGGATTCAAGAGACCCAGTACTTC.

V gene TRBV6-1 combines with J gene TRBJ2-3; D gene ambiguous. With 0 bases removed from V and 6 bases from J, the gap between germline ends came to 7 bases. This CDR3 comprises 13 residues. Looked up from germline, CDR1 is MNHNS and CDR2 is SASEGT. CDR3: CASSEASVDTQYF. The CDR3 DNA reads TGTGCCAGCAGTGAAGCGTCGGTGGATACGCAGTATTTT.

The rearrangement links TRBV6-1 to TRBJ2-3, with D possibly being TRBD2 (5 bases). The CDR3 spans 15 residues. Per germline, CDR1 MNHNS and CDR2 SASEGT. Trimming took 1 base from V and 1 from J, leaving 9 bases between them. CDR3 nucleotide sequence: TGTGCCAGCAGTGAAGGCACAGCGGGCACAGATACGCAGTATTTT. It specifies CASSEGTAGTDTQYF.

The chain links TRBV27 to TRBJ1-2; D remains ambiguous. From germline, CDR1 is MNHEY and CDR2 SMNVEV (reference sequence). Trimming took off 6 bases at V and 5 bases at J, with 16 bases between the two ends. This CDR3 has 14 residues. This CDR3 is CASSPGPVRYGYTF. CDR3 sequence (DNA): TGTGCCAGCAGCCCAGGCCCAGTACGGTATGGCTACACCTTC.

This clonotype occurred many times. The chain employs TRBV7-2 and TRBJ2-3; 7 positions agree with TRBD2. Germline V gene sequence: CDR1 SGHTA, CDR2 FQGNSA. Trimming took 2 bases from V and 0 from J; bases not matched to a gene: 2. This CDR3 comprises 15 residues. CDR3 loop: CASSLLAASTDTQYF. In nucleotides, the CDR3 is TGTGCCAGCAGCTTACTAGCGGCAAGCACAGATACGCAGTATTTT.

The chain carries TRBV2 and TRBJ1-1, with 7 bases matching TRBD1. Germline CDR1 SNHLY, CDR2 FYNNEI. CDR3 length: 13 residues. The V and J ends lost 2 bases and 13 bases, in that order; junction bases with no gene match: 10. The CDR3 loop reads CASSEPGQAWDFF. In DNA form, the CDR3 reads TGTGCCAGCAGTGAACCCGGACAGGCCTGGGATTTCTTT.

The chain uses TRBV29-1 and TRBJ2-3, with D possibly being TRBD1 (5 bases). Between the trimmed V and J ends, which lost 1 base and 1 base, there was a span of 9 bases. Germline CDR1 and CDR2: SQVTM and ANQGSEA. The CDR3 extends over 14 amino acids. The CDR3 reads CSVEGGLGTDTQYF. DNA for the CDR3: TGCAGCGTTGAAGGGGGCCTGGGCACAGATACGCAGTATTTT.

The chain carries TRBV10-3 and TRBJ2-7; 11 nucleotides agree with TRBD1. V was clipped by 11 bases and J by 3 bases; unmatched bases: 3. The CDR3 covers 12 residues. Germline CDR1 is ENHRY and CDR2 is SYGVKD. The CDR3 spells CASGTGGYEQYV. The CDR3 DNA reads TGTGCCTCCGGGACAGGGGGCTACGAGCAGTACGTC.

The J gene is TRBJ1-4, the V gene TRBV6-5; unclear D gene. With 4 bases removed from V and 8 bases from J, the gap between germline ends came to 14 bases. The CDR3 runs 14 residues. Germline-derived CDR1 and CDR2 are MNHEY and SVGAGI. The CDR3 here is CASSLTRPVEKLFF. In DNA, the CDR3 is TGTGCCAGCAGTTTGACAAGGCCTGTCGAAAAACTGTTTTTT.